This T cell receptor (beta chain) was identified in a study of blood T cell repertoires in COVID-19. TCRdb keeps only in-frame clones here, not all; method: immunoSEQ multiplex PCR. The table shows roughly 150,000 clones, with approximately 82% occurring only once. Germline V gives CDR1 LGHNA, CDR2 YSLEER. The CDR3 is 15 amino acids. Trimming took 5 bases from V and 3 from J; bases not matched to a gene: 6. V and J are TRBV4-3 and TRBJ2-1; TRBD1 agrees at 8 bases. The receptor comes from a woman between 50 and 59 years old with acute or convalescent COVID-19. Sequenced material: peripheral blood. CDR3 coding DNA: TGCGCCAGCAGCGAGGACAGGGTCCTCTACAATGAGCAGTTCTTC. Protein sequence: CASSEDRVLYNEQFF.